The present T cell receptor (beta chain) was sequenced within a study of shared clonotypes between healthy human individuals. Study-level results: Only blood was sampled; tissue repertoires likely differ.

Sorted-subset replicate PCRs used 150 to 200 ng DNA, approximately 33,000 T cell genomes. Original handling: ImmunoSEQ gave junction-only sequences without quality scores, so filtering differed. Profiling relied on immunoSEQ multiplex PCR, and the TCRdb table lists in-frame clones only, not all of them. V and J calls and clone size come straight from that table; D and trimming were deduced from the DNA. Found here are 190,000 or so clones, approximately 62% of them singletons; the top ten hold 8.5% to 12%. The CDR3 is 14 residues long. Trimming took 4 bases from V and 8 from J, leaving 15 bases between them. Germline V CDR1 and CDR2: SGHRS, YFSETQ. As to this clone: The antigen is unknown. The same CDR3 arises from other DNA sequences in this sample as well.

Splitting of CD4+ cells produced CD45RA+ naive and CD45RA-negative memory subsets. This chain uses TRBV5-1 with TRBJ1-4; TRBD1 is a possible D gene (6 bases). Sequenced material: memory CD4+ T cells sorted from blood. As to subset: CD45RA-negative fraction. The sequence was obtained from a man aged 25-40 years in good health. CDR3 sequence (DNA): TGCGCCAGCAGCACCCGAGGGGGGGGCGAAAAACTGTTTTTT. It yields the protein CASSTRGGGEKLFF.